The text below deals with one T cell receptor (beta chain). The unique tags termed UMIs, each holding a 6-nucleotide sample barcode, were added by means of template switching. TCRdb reprocessed the 5' RACE reads and stores each CDR3 protein as one record, lacking DNA. This table holds approximately 380,000 distinct CDR3 sequences. This record comes from a study of monozygotic twins with inflammatory bowel disease. CDR3 length: 13 residues. Looked up from germline, CDR1 is MDHEN and CDR2 is SYDVKM. The sequenced sample was blood. The genes are TRBV28 and TRBJ1-4. This clonotype was obtained from a human donor with ulcerative colitis or Crohn's disease, or a healthy co-twin of an affected twin (not recorded which). CDR3 sequence: CASSLGGYEKLFF.